This entry lists 27 T cell receptor beta chains sequenced from one sample in a study of cytomegalovirus exposure and HLA in healthy donors. The PCR employed 60 Vbeta primers together with 13 Jbeta primers. Profiling relied on immunoSEQ multiplex PCR, and the TCRdb table lists in-frame clones only, not all of them. The table records about 140,000 clones, about four fifths of them present only once. The specimen was PBMCs. These receptor sequences come from a male donor in good health and CMV-seropositive.

The V gene is TRBV5-1, the J gene TRBJ2-2; a weak D match, TRBD1 (6 bases). Germline CDR1 is SGHRS and CDR2 is YFSETQ. The CDR3 spans 15 residues. Trimming took 4 bases from V and 2 from J, leaving 12 bases between them. The CDR3 loop is CASSRPGENTGELFF. The CDR3 bases are TGCGCCAGCAGCCGTCCAGGGGAAAACACCGGGGAGCTGTTTTTT.

This clone has a handful of counts. J is TRBJ2-2 and V is TRBV25-1; TRBD1 is a possible D gene (6 bases). The CDR3 has 12 residues. Germline values: CDR1 MGHDK, CDR2 SYGVNS. V lost 8 bases and J lost 5, with 9 bases in between. CDR3 in amino acids: CASYRETGELFF. The CDR3 DNA follows: TGTGCCAGCTACAGGGAAACCGGGGAGCTGTTTTTT.

The DNA for the CDR3 is TGCGCCAGCAGTTCGCAGGGGGCAGGGGTATCCGGGGCCAACGTCCTGACTTTC. Its translation: CASSSQGAGVSGANVLTF. The genes are TRBV5-1 and TRBJ2-6, with TRBD1 matching over 8 bases. The CDR3 is 18 amino acids. The germline V gene has CDR1 SGHRS and CDR2 YFSETQ. The J segment lost 4 bases and the V segment lost 5 bases, leaving 14 bases of the junction unmatched.

The chain recombines TRBV30 with TRBJ2-5, with D possibly matching TRBD1 (5 bases). The last part of the DNA fits TRBJ2-7 better; the J call may be wrong. There are 13 residues in the CDR3. Germline V gene sequence: CDR1 GTSNPN, CDR2 SVGIG (reference sequence). The CDR3 coding sequence is TGTGCCTGGAGTAAGGACACGACCTACGAGCAGTACTTC. Protein sequence: CAWSKDTTYEQYF.

The CDR3 loop is CATHPTGYTEAFF. In nucleotides, the CDR3 is TGTGCCACCCACCCTACAGGTTACACTGAAGCTTTCTTT. The chain is built from TRBV6-1 and TRBJ1-1; D is possibly TRBD1 (5 bases). The CDR3 is 13 amino acids. Germline CDR1 reads MNHNS; CDR2 reads SASEGT. Trimming removed 10 bases from V and 3 bases from J, with 15 bases in between.

CDR3 bases: TGTGCCACCAGCAGAGATCGACAGGGGAACATTCAGTACTTC. Protein product: CATSRDRQGNIQYF. The gene calls are TRBV15 and TRBJ2-4; TRBD1 agrees at 8 bases. Germline V gene data show CDR1 as LNHNV and CDR2 as YYDKDF (reference sequence). CDR3 length: 14 residues. With 0 bases clipped from V and 7 bases from J, the junction kept 2 bases outside the gene matches.

The chain has TRBV5-1 and TRBJ2-3; D is perhaps TRBD2 (6 bases). Germline V lookup: CDR1 SGHRS, CDR2 YFSETQ. The CDR3 consists of 15 residues. V gave up 0 bases and J gave up 1 base, with 9 bases separating them. CDR3 DNA: TGCGCCAGCAGCTTGGGATTAGCGGGCACAGATACGCAGTATTTT. It codes for CASSLGLAGTDTQYF.

The V and J genes are TRBV6-5 and TRBJ2-1; a possible D gene is TRBD2 (6 bases). CDR1 and CDR2 (germline): MNHEY, SVGAGI. Trimming cost V 5 bases and J 5 bases, with 16 bases left between them. The CDR3 extends over 15 amino acids. CDR3 bases: TGTGCCAGCAGTCTAAACCCGGGACTCCACAATGAGCAGTTCTTC. This gives the protein CASSLNPGLHNEQFF.

This clone was found once. The chain recombines TRBV28 with TRBJ2-4; 8 bases align to TRBD1. Per the germline V gene, CDR1 is MDHEN and CDR2 is SYDVKM. Losses at the gene ends were 5 bases for V and 1 base for J; bases not matched to a gene: 10. CDR3 length: 17 residues. The chain's CDR3 is CASSRGRQGPAKNIQYF. In DNA form, the CDR3 reads TGTGCCAGCAGTAGAGGACGACAGGGGCCGGCCAAAAACATTCAGTACTTC.

This chain joins TRBV5-5 and TRBJ2-7; 8 nucleotides agree with TRBD1. V lost 1 base to trimming and J lost 0 bases; unmatched junction nucleotides: 3. Germline lookup yields CDR1 SGHKS and CDR2 YYEKEE (reference sequence). The CDR3 runs to 15 residues. The CDR3 nucleotides read TGTGCCAGCAGCTTGTGGCAGGGGGCCTCCTACGAGCAGTACTTC. Translation: CASSLWQGASYEQYF.

The rearrangement links TRBV5-6 to TRBJ1-1, with a possible D match to TRBD1 (5 bases). Germline V CDR1 and CDR2: SGHDT, YYEEEE. This CDR3 is 17 amino acids long. V shed 2 bases and J shed 0 bases, with 17 bases lying between them. The CDR3 reads CASSLRRGGSMNTEAFF. As DNA, the CDR3 is TGTGCCAGCAGCTTACGGAGGGGAGGGTCCATGAACACTGAAGCTTTCTTT.

V gene TRBV9 combines with J gene TRBJ2-3; 9 bases are shared with TRBD2. The germline V gene encodes CDR1 SGDLS and CDR2 YYNGEE. Trimming cost V 4 bases and J 6 bases; bases outside gene matches: 12. The CDR3 sequence is 16 residues long. DNA of the CDR3: TGTGCCAGCAGCATGAATCTAGCGGGGAGTAGTGATACGCAGTATTTT. Protein: CASSMNLAGSSDTQYF. Using reference TRBV9 and TRBJ2-3 for the parts outside the CDR3, the full variable domain is DSGVTQTPKHLITATGQRVTLRCSPRSGDLSVYWYQQSLDQGLQFLIQYYNGEERAKGNILERFSAQQFPDLHSELNLSSLELGDSALYFCASSMNLAGSSDTQYFGPGTRLTVL.

The chain recombines TRBV13 with TRBJ2-7, with 14 bases that match TRBD2. The CDR3 covers 17 residues. The V and J ends lost 3 bases and 7 bases, in that order; junction bases with no gene match: 11. Germline lookup yields CDR1 PRHDT and CDR2 FYEKMQ (reference sequence). The CDR3 protein is CASSFGGGTSGSREQYF. The CDR3 coding sequence is TGTGCCAGCAGCTTCGGGGGGGGGACTAGCGGGAGTCGTGAGCAGTACTTC.

The chain links TRBV10-1 to TRBJ1-2, with 11 positions matching TRBD1. The CDR3 contains 21 residues. Germline V gives CDR1 WNHNN, CDR2 SYGVQD (reference sequence). V was clipped by 3 bases and J by 1 base; unmatched bases: 19. CDR3: CASSDLLPRDRGCRGNYGYTF. The CDR3 nucleotides read TGCGCCAGCAGTGACCTATTGCCCCGGGACAGGGGGTGCAGGGGTAACTATGGCTACACCTTC.

The chain links TRBV4-2 to TRBJ1-4; 7 nucleotides agree with TRBD1. Germline-derived CDR1 and CDR2 are LGHNA and YNFKEQ. This CDR3 has 16 residues. Losses at the gene ends were 3 bases for V and 7 bases for J; bases not matched to a gene: 11. The DNA of the CDR3 is TGTGCCAGCAGCCAGAACGCCCAGGGGGTCGGTGAAAAACTGTTTTTT. This gives the protein CASSQNAQGVGEKLFF.

This clone was recorded only once. V is TRBV5-1 and J is TRBJ2-1; 9 nucleotides line up with TRBD1. J gave up 6 bases and V 7 bases, and 5 bases lay outside the gene matches. There are 13 residues in the CDR3. From germline, CDR1 is SGHRS and CDR2 YFSETQ. CDR3 protein: CASGMTGGNEQFF. CDR3 bases: TGCGCCAGCGGGATGACAGGGGGCAATGAGCAGTTCTTC.

V is TRBV27 and J is TRBJ1-2, with TRBD1 matching 7 bases. The CDR3 is 16 residues long. Germline lookup yields CDR1 MNHEY and CDR2 SMNVEV (reference sequence). The trim removed 3 bases at V and 7 bases at J, leaving 14 bases unmatched. The CDR3 loop reads CASSLMAQGGGSGYTF. CDR3 DNA: TGTGCCAGCAGTTTGATGGCGCAGGGGGGTGGTAGTGGCTACACCTTC.

The chain uses TRBV7-2 and TRBJ2-1, with TRBD2 matching 7 bases. This CDR3 region has 16 residues. The ends lost 3 bases at V and 2 bases at J; junction bases unmatched: 7. The germline gives CDR1 SGHTA, CDR2 FQGNSA. For the CDR3, the DNA is TGTGCCAGCAGCTTCCTTACTAGCGTTGCCTACAATGAGCAGTTCTTC. Its protein product is CASSFLTSVAYNEQFF.

The chain employs TRBV19 and TRBJ1-4, with TRBD1 identical over 8 bases. This CDR3 region has 18 residues. CDR1 is LNHDA and CDR2 is SQIVND in the germline V gene (reference sequence). The ends lost 4 bases at V and 0 bases at J; junction bases unmatched: 10. CDR3 in amino acids: CASSTRTGYLATNEKLFF. DNA for the CDR3: TGTGCCAGTAGTACCCGGACAGGGTACCTTGCAACTAATGAAAAACTGTTTTTT.

The chain links TRBV9 to TRBJ1-4, with D possibly matching TRBD1 (5 bases). CDR3 size: 12 residues. V lost 4 bases, J lost 12 bases, and 13 bases lay in between. Germline V lookup: CDR1 SGDLS, CDR2 YYNGEE. The DNA for the CDR3 is TGTGCCAGCAGCCCGCAGGGTATGGAACTGTTTTTT. Protein: CASSPQGMELFF.

The chain links TRBV7-9 to TRBJ2-7, with D possibly TRBD2 on 6 matching bases. Germline V gene sequence: CDR1 SEHNR, CDR2 FQNEAQ (reference sequence). The CDR3 spans 13 residues. V gave up 8 bases and J gave up 3 bases, with 14 bases separating them. The CDR3 DNA is TGTGCCAGCGGGACTCTGTGGGACTACGAGCAGTACTTC. Protein: CASGTLWDYEQYF.

The CDR3 protein is CAIGPASGPGELFF. The CDR3 DNA reads TGTGCCATTGGGCCGGCTAGCGGTCCCGGGGAGCTGTTTTTT. The genes are TRBV25-1 and TRBJ2-2, with TRBD2 matching 7 bases. Germline V CDR1 and CDR2: MGHDK, SYGVNS. This CDR3 has 14 residues. The V segment lost 10 bases and the J segment 6 bases; nucleotides outside the gene matches: 11.

This sequence joins TRBV28 and TRBJ2-5; 10 positions agree with TRBD2. V lost 0 bases and J lost 5; bases outside the gene matches: 0. There are 14 residues in the CDR3. Germline V gives CDR1 MDHEN, CDR2 SYDVKM. The CDR3 region has the DNA TGTGCCAGCAGTTTATGGGGACTAGCGGAGACCCAGTACTTC. The encoded protein is CASSLWGLAETQYF. Combining the CDR3 with reference TRBV28 and TRBJ2-5 gives the whole variable domain DVKVTQSSRYLVKRTGEKVFLECVQDMDHENMFWYRQDPGLGLRLIYFSYDVKMKEKGDIPEGYSVSREKKERFSLILESASTNQTSMYLCASSLWGLAETQYFGPGTRLLVL.

This clone was seen just once. This sequence joins TRBV7-9 and TRBJ1-4; TRBD1 matches 9 bases. Per the germline V gene, CDR1 is SEHNR and CDR2 is FQNEAQ (reference sequence). The V gene end was trimmed by 5 bases and the J gene end by 5 bases; junction bases not matched to a gene: 12. This CDR3 has 17 amino acids. As DNA, the CDR3 is TGTGCCAGCAGCCCCCGGACAGGGGTCCTCCGGAATGAAAAACTGTTTTTT. Residues: CASSPRTGVLRNEKLFF.

CDR3: CASSQWGREPQYF. The CDR3, as DNA: TGTGCCAGCAGCCAATGGGGACGGGAGCCGCAGTACTTC. The chain joins TRBV14 to TRBJ2-7; a weak D match, TRBD2 (6 bases). Germline CDR1 SGHDN, CDR2 FVKESK. CDR3 length equals 13 residues. Trimming cost V 2 bases and J 9 bases, with 14 bases left between them.

Only one count was recorded for this clone. The chain employs TRBV27 and TRBJ1-3; no definite D call. Trimming stripped 4 bases from V and 3 bases from J, with 7 bases between. Germline V gives CDR1 MNHEY, CDR2 SMNVEV (reference sequence). The CDR3 has 13 residues. The CDR3 is CASSSRIGNTIYF. The CDR3 DNA follows: TGTGCCAGCAGTTCCCGTATTGGAAACACCATATATTTT.

The rearrangement joins TRBV5-1 to TRBJ1-1; perhaps TRBD1 as D (6 bases). Germline assignment: CDR1 SGHRS and CDR2 YFSETQ. This CDR3 is 15 amino acids long. The ends were cut back, 4 bases at V and 3 bases at J, with 16 bases in the middle. The CDR3 DNA sequence: TGCGCCAGCAGCGAGCAAGGGGCAGGGGACACTGAAGCTTTCTTT. This codes for CASSEQGAGDTEAFF.